These 14 T cell receptor beta chains share one sample of origin, sequenced in a study of vaccination effects on CD4 cells after COVID-19. Their antigens remain unidentified. Sequencing in the ViraFEST assay came after antigen-specific CD4+ T cells had been expanded with viral peptide pools, which were used to stimulate PBMC. A roughly 10-day culture period preceded the isolation of CD4+ T cells. This person's SARS-CoV-2 infection, confirmed by PCR, occurred between March and December 2020. The repertoire was sequenced with immunoSEQ multiplex PCR; TCRdb's copy has only in-frame clones and lacks some. The sample includes under 70,000 clones, 75% to 85% seen only once; the top ten take 5% to 6.5%. Here the sequenced sample was CD4+ T cells from PBMCs cultured with HIV peptides, taken before COVID-19 vaccination. The sample's subset: HIV-1 Nef peptide pool negative control/reference culture. The receptors stem from a human donor who had a prior SARS-CoV-2 infection.

The chain couples TRBV14 to TRBJ2-3; 11 bases align to TRBD1. The CDR3 consists of 15 residues. CDR1 is SGHDN, CDR2 FVKESK, per germline. V gave up 5 bases and J gave up 4 bases; unmatched junction bases: 5. The CDR3 region is CASSFRTGGPDTQYF. The CDR3 nucleotides are TGTGCCAGCAGCTTTCGGACAGGGGGCCCAGATACGCAGTATTTT.

This chain links TRBV28 with TRBJ1-1; D uncertain. Trimming took off 7 bases at V and 3 bases at J, with 15 bases between the two ends. From germline, CDR1 is MDHEN and CDR2 SYDVKM. CDR3 length: 14 residues. CDR3 nucleotide sequence: TGTGCCAGCATCCCTTCCACCCCTTACACTGAAGCTTTCTTT. It specifies CASIPSTPYTEAFF.

The chain recombines TRBV7-2 with TRBJ2-3; the match to TRBD1 covers 11 bases. Germline trimming cut 4 bases from V and 5 bases from J; bases unmatched to any gene: 8. This CDR3 has 16 residues. Germline CDR1 and CDR2: SGHTA and FQGNSA. The CDR3 loop reads CASSSGGTGGGDTQYF. CDR3 in DNA: TGTGCCAGCAGCTCGGGCGGGACAGGGGGGGGAGATACGCAGTATTTT. Based on the CDR3 plus reference TRBV7-2 and TRBJ2-3, the full variable domain is GAGVSQSPSNKVTEKGKDVELRCDPISGHTALYWYRQSLGQGLEFLIYFQGNSAPDKSGLPSDRFSAERTGGSVSTLTIQRTQQEDSAVYLCASSSGGTGGGDTQYFGPGTRLTVL.

The chain joins TRBV27 to TRBJ2-3, with 8 bases matching TRBD2. The junction had 7 bases not matched to a gene; V was cut back by 5 bases and J by 3 bases. This CDR3 has 15 residues. The germline V gene has CDR1 MNHEY and CDR2 SMNVEV (reference sequence). The CDR3 DNA reads TGTGCCAGCAGTAGGGCACTAGCGGTGACAGATACGCAGTATTTT. It translates to CASSRALAVTDTQYF.

The V call is TRBV6-5, the J call TRBJ2-4; TRBD1 might be the D (5 bases). This CDR3 comprises 13 residues. Germline values: CDR1 MNHEY, CDR2 SVGAGI. Trimming left V 0 bases short and J 14 bases short, with 14 bases between. CDR3 protein: CASSYSLRTTEYF. Here the CDR3 DNA reads TGTGCCAGCAGTTACTCGTTGAGGACAACAGAGTACTTC.

The chain joins TRBV27 to TRBJ1-1, with D possibly being TRBD1 (5 bases). The CDR3 covers 17 residues. V lost 3 bases and J lost 3, with 20 bases in between. CDR1 and CDR2 from the germline V gene are MNHEY and SMNVEV (reference sequence). CDR3 DNA sequence: TGTGCCAGCAGTTTCCGCCCTCATGGGACGGGATACACTGAAGCTTTCTTT. Residues: CASSFRPHGTGYTEAFF.

The chain links TRBV19 to TRBJ2-1, with TRBD2 matching over 12 bases. This CDR3 spans 16 amino acids. J lost 1 base, V lost 4 bases, and 2 bases had no gene match. CDR1 is LNHDA, CDR2 SQIVND, per germline (reference sequence). The CDR3 DNA follows: TGTGCCAGTAGTACGACTAGCGGGGGATCCTACAATGAGCAGTTCTTC. This translates into CASSTTSGGSYNEQFF.

This chain joins TRBV5-4 and TRBJ1-3, with D hard to call. The V and J ends lost 2 bases and 4 bases respectively, with 10 bases between them. Germline CDR1 is SGHNT and CDR2 is YYREEE (reference sequence). This CDR3 comprises 14 residues. This CDR3 reads CASSFDGLGNTIYF. The CDR3 nucleotides read TGTGCCAGCAGCTTCGACGGGTTAGGAAACACCATATATTTT.

This chain joins TRBV6-5 and TRBJ2-7; perhaps TRBD2 as D (5 bases). CDR1 and CDR2 (germline): MNHEY, SVGAGI. The CDR3 totals 16 residues. Trimming pared 4 bases from V and 7 bases from J, leaving 23 bases between. The CDR3 DNA is TGTGCCAGCAGTTCCAGACCAGACGGACGGGGTGGGGAGCAGTACTTC. Translated, it gives CASSSRPDGRGGEQYF.

The rearrangement joins TRBV10-2 to TRBJ2-6; 8 bases agree with TRBD1. The germline V gene has CDR1 WSHSY and CDR2 SAAADI. The CDR3 runs 18 residues. The V gene end was trimmed by 4 bases and the J gene end by 5 bases; junction bases not matched to a gene: 13. CDR3 DNA sequence: TGCGCCAGCAGTGGTTATTCCCGAGACAGGGGAAGGGCCAACGTCCTGACTTTC. It encodes CASSGYSRDRGRANVLTF.

The J gene is TRBJ2-7, the V gene TRBV4-2; TRBD2 agrees at 10 bases. The V gene end was trimmed by 2 bases and the J gene end by 0 bases; junction bases not matched to a gene: 7. CDR3 length equals 17 residues. CDR1 and CDR2 from the germline V gene are LGHNA and YNFKEQ. Written as DNA, the CDR3 is TGTGCCAGCAGCCAAATCCAAGGACTAGCGGACTCCTACGAGCAGTACTTC. This codes for CASSQIQGLADSYEQYF.

The chain has TRBV7-6 and TRBJ2-1, with TRBD2 matching 8 bases. The ends lost 6 bases at V and 7 bases at J; junction bases unmatched: 17. Germline V CDR1 and CDR2: SGHVS, FNYEAQ. CDR3 length: 17 amino acids. The CDR3 region has the DNA TGTGCCAGCAGGGTAGGGGTAGGAGCGGGGGCCCCTAATGAGCAGTTCTTC. Translated, it gives CASRVGVGAGAPNEQFF.

V is TRBV15 and J is TRBJ2-1; 12 nucleotides align to TRBD1. Germline V gene data show CDR1 as LNHNV and CDR2 as YYDKDF (reference sequence). This CDR3 contains 17 residues. V lost 1 base, J lost 9 bases, and 10 bases stayed unmatched. CDR3 sequence (DNA): TGTGCCACCAGCAGAGCCCCTCCGGGACAGGGGGCGATTGAGCAGTTCTTC. This sequence encodes CATSRAPPGQGAIEQFF.

The V gene is TRBV4-2, the J gene TRBJ2-7, with a weak D call TRBD2 (6 bases). CDR3 size: 15 residues. V was shortened by 2 bases and J by 4 bases, with 15 bases between the two germline ends. In germline, CDR1 is LGHNA, CDR2 YNFKEQ. This CDR3 is CASSQLSGNTYEQYF. The CDR3 coding sequence is TGTGCCAGCAGCCAACTTAGCGGAAACACTTACGAGCAGTACTTC.